This T cell receptor beta chain was found in a study of T cells in Graves' hyperthyroidism and ophthalmopathy. Among ophthalmopathy patients, the Clinical Activity Score reached at least 3, the NOSPECS grade reached at least 4, and duration remained under 3 months. The CDR3 is 16 residues long. Germline V gene lookup returns CDR1 MNHEY and CDR2 SMNVEV (reference sequence). RNA transcripts provided the source from which TCR beta CDR3 regions were amplified. First-round RT-PCR with HTBI primers amplified the TCR CDR3 region. TCRdb re-called the multiplex PCR reads with MiXCR, one entry per CDR3 protein. The top ten hold around 3.5% of the sample, which has a few hundred thousand distinct CDR3 sequences, roughly a sixth seen once. A remark on this clonotype: One end of the junction varies from germline; a read error may be responsible.

Sequences were obtained from blood. This chain links TRBV27 with TRBJ2-1; 12 bases line up with TRBD2. This TCR derives from a woman in her forties with Graves' ophthalmopathy. CDR3 sequence reads: CASSSLAGGTYTEQFF. The CDR3 DNA is TGTGCCAGCAGCTCTCTAGCGGGAGGGACCTACACTGAGCAGTTCTTC.